This passage covers 29 T cell receptor beta chains from one sample sequenced in a study of glioma-infiltrating T cells after dendritic cell vaccination. The assay was immunoSEQ multiplex PCR, and TCRdb's table has in-frame clones only and misses some. The sample carries 85,000 to 100,000 clones, less than 90% recorded once. The time point: after dendritic cell vaccination, including at tumor progression/relapse. The sequencing here drew on blood, taken after dendritic cell vaccination. The receptors were gathered from a human donor with glioblastoma.

J is TRBJ1-5 and V is TRBV30; 10 nucleotides line up with TRBD1. V gave up 2 bases and J gave up 7 bases; unmatched junction bases: 2. The CDR3 has 13 amino acids. Germline CDR1 reads GTSNPN; CDR2 reads SVGIG (reference sequence). This CDR3 reads CAWSRTGGQPQHF. CDR3 nucleotide sequence: TGTGCCTGGAGTCGGACAGGGGGACAGCCCCAGCATTTT.

This clone appeared a single time. The rearrangement joins TRBV5-1 to TRBJ2-3; D possibly corresponds to TRBD2 (6 bases). The CDR3 runs 13 residues. The germline V gene has CDR1 SGHRS and CDR2 YFSETQ. Trimming pared 6 bases from V and 2 bases from J, leaving 10 bases between. Here the CDR3 DNA reads TGCGCCAGCAACCGGGAGCACACAGATACGCAGTATTTT. It yields the protein CASNREHTDTQYF.

The gene calls are TRBV15 and TRBJ2-2, with TRBD2 as a possible D gene (7 bases). The CDR3 has 15 residues. Germline assignment: CDR1 LNHNV and CDR2 YYDKDF (reference sequence). V lost 8 bases and J 4 bases, leaving 17 bases between the germline ends. The CDR3 nucleotides read TGTGCCACCCACGAGGGGGGGCCGAGCACCGGGGAGCTGTTTTTT. Translation: CATHEGGPSTGELFF.

The rearrangement links TRBV11-2 to TRBJ2-7; TRBD1 is a possible D gene (5 bases). The CDR3 length is 16 residues. CDR1 is SGHAT and CDR2 is FQNNGV in the germline V gene. V was pared by 0 bases and J by 2 bases, with 14 bases between. The CDR3 reads CASSLDLTGRAYEQYF. CDR3 bases: TGTGCCAGCAGCTTAGATCTCACCGGCAGGGCCTACGAGCAGTACTTC.

This clone turned up a few times. The CDR3 DNA is TGTGCCAGCAGTCGGACAGACCTCTACAATGAGCAGTTCTTC. Protein: CASSRTDLYNEQFF. The chain couples TRBV6-5 to TRBJ2-1, with a tentative D call TRBD1 (6 bases). This CDR3 has 14 amino acids. Germline CDR1 MNHEY, CDR2 SVGAGI. V lost 5 bases, J lost 3 bases, and 11 bases lay in between.

The chain carries TRBV5-1 and TRBJ2-3, with 10 bases matching TRBD2. The V gene's germline CDR1 is SGHRS and CDR2 YFSETQ. V lost 3 bases and J lost 4; bases outside the gene matches: 5. The CDR3 runs to 15 residues. The CDR3 region is CASSSLAGESDTQYF. In DNA form, the CDR3 reads TGCGCCAGCAGCTCCCTAGCGGGGGAGTCAGATACGCAGTATTTT.

The CDR3 region is CASSVAGSSYNEQFF. The CDR3 DNA reads as TGTGCCAGCAGTGTGGCGGGCAGCTCCTACAATGAGCAGTTCTTC. The chain joins TRBV2 to TRBJ2-1; D possibly corresponds to TRBD2 (5 bases). Germline CDR1 and CDR2: SNHLY and FYNNEI. V gave up 4 bases and J gave up 0 bases, with 10 bases separating them. The CDR3 runs to 15 residues.

The J gene is TRBJ1-5, the V gene TRBV7-9; TRBD1 matches 8 bases. V was clipped by 1 base and J by 7 bases; unmatched bases: 3. The length of the CDR3 is 14 residues. Germline V gives CDR1 SEHNR, CDR2 FQNEAQ (reference sequence). In DNA, the CDR3 is TGTGCCAGCAGCTTAGACAGGGGGGACCAGCCCCAGCATTTT. Its protein product is CASSLDRGDQPQHF.

J is TRBJ1-4 and V is TRBV9; the D is unclear. CDR3 length: 16 amino acids. Deletions cut 0 bases from V and 8 bases from J, with 17 bases between. Germline V gene sequence: CDR1 SGDLS, CDR2 YYNGEE. The CDR3, as DNA: TGTGCCAGCAGCGTAGGGGTAACGGGGTCGGGGGAAAAACTGTTTTTT. This codes for CASSVGVTGSGEKLFF.

V usage is TRBV2 and J usage is TRBJ2-4; 10 bases are a match to TRBD2. Germline-derived CDR1 and CDR2 are SNHLY and FYNNEI. Losses at the gene ends were 7 bases for V and 1 base for J; bases not matched to a gene: 16. The CDR3 has 19 residues. This CDR3 is CASTLSGRDLWTAKNIQYF. The CDR3 DNA reads TGTGCCAGCACCTTGAGCGGGAGGGATCTTTGGACGGCCAAAAACATTCAGTACTTC.

The rearrangement joins TRBV11-1 to TRBJ2-1, with D maybe TRBD2 (5 bases). Trimming left V 5 bases short and J 0 bases short, with 20 bases between. This CDR3 contains 18 residues. Germline V gives CDR1 SGHAT, CDR2 FQDESV (reference sequence). The CDR3 DNA reads TGTGCCAGCAGCCATAGAGGGTCTCCACGAAGCTCCTACAATGAGCAGTTCTTC. This sequence encodes CASSHRGSPRSSYNEQFF.

The chain employs TRBV30 and TRBJ1-3, with TRBD1 matching over 7 bases. The CDR3 runs 16 residues. The V segment lost 3 bases and the J segment 7 bases; nucleotides outside the gene matches: 15. Germline values: CDR1 GTSNPN, CDR2 SVGIG (reference sequence). CDR3 DNA: TGTGCCTGGAGCCACCAAAGGACAGGCCCCGGGAACACCATATATTTT. Protein sequence: CAWSHQRTGPGNTIYF.

This clone was observed a handful of times. V gene TRBV30 combines with J gene TRBJ2-5; tentative D call: TRBD2 (7 bases). The V end was cut by 5 bases, the J end by 5 bases, with 21 bases between. There are 15 residues in the CDR3. Germline values: CDR1 GTSNPN, CDR2 SVGIG (reference sequence). CDR3 in amino acids: CAWGTRGGRRETQYF. The CDR3 DNA reads TGTGCCTGGGGCACAAGGGGGGGTAGGCGGGAGACCCAGTACTTC.

This chain uses TRBV5-1 with TRBJ1-1; TRBD1 matches at 7 bases. This CDR3 is built from 16 residues. The junction had 10 bases not matched to a gene; V was cut back by 3 bases and J by 2 bases. The V gene's germline CDR1 is SGHRS and CDR2 YFSETQ. CDR3 nucleotides: TGCGCCAGCAGCTCTCCTAAGGGGGCGCCAAACACTGAAGCTTTCTTT. The encoded protein is CASSSPKGAPNTEAFF.

V and J are TRBV30 and TRBJ2-1; D might be TRBD1 (6 bases). CDR1 and CDR2 (germline): GTSNPN, SVGIG (reference sequence). V was shortened by 0 bases and J by 9 bases, with 15 bases between the two germline ends. The CDR3 totals 14 residues. The CDR3: CAWSVRAGVSEQFF. The CDR3 bases are TGTGCCTGGAGTGTAAGGGCAGGGGTGAGTGAGCAGTTCTTC.

This clone was observed a single time. The rearrangement uses TRBV18 and TRBJ1-1; D call uncertain. The CDR3 sequence is 15 residues long. Germline loops: CDR1 KGHSH, CDR2 LQKENI. V was cut by 4 bases and J by 6 bases, with 18 bases left in between. CDR3 nucleotide sequence: TGTGCCAGCTCACGTGGACGGGAGACGTCCTCTGAAGCTTTCTTT. Its translation is CASSRGRETSSEAFF.

This rearrangement joins TRBV7-2 to TRBJ1-2; TRBD1 might be the D (6 bases). Deletions cut 1 base from V and 0 bases from J, with 9 bases between. This CDR3 region has 15 residues. Germline V gene lookup returns CDR1 SGHTA and CDR2 FQGNSA. Here the CDR3 reads CASSLGTATNYGYTF. The CDR3 DNA reads TGTGCCAGCAGCTTAGGGACAGCAACTAACTATGGCTACACCTTC.

This clone was seen only a few times. The rearrangement links TRBV7-2 to TRBJ2-7; TRBD1 matches 7 bases. This CDR3 has 15 residues. V was clipped by 1 base and J by 2 bases; unmatched bases: 5. Germline V gene lookup returns CDR1 SGHTA and CDR2 FQGNSA. This CDR3 reads CASSLGRQGAYEQYF. The CDR3 nucleotides are TGTGCCAGCAGCTTAGGAAGACAGGGAGCCTACGAGCAGTACTTC.

The CDR3 here is CASSLLPGGSTDTQYF. The DNA for the CDR3 is TGTGCCAGTAGTCTTCTTCCGGGGGGTAGCACAGATACGCAGTATTTT. The rearrangement uses TRBV19 and TRBJ2-3, with 7 positions matching TRBD2. Trimming at V came to 5 bases and at J to 0 bases, leaving 8 bases not matched to a gene. Germline-derived CDR1 and CDR2 are LNHDA and SQIVND (reference sequence). CDR3 size: 16 residues.

This clone came up once. V and J are TRBV30 and TRBJ2-1; 8 bases align to TRBD2. Germline V lookup: CDR1 GTSNPN, CDR2 SVGIG (reference sequence). The CDR3 runs 15 residues. The ends lost 3 bases at V and 8 bases at J; junction bases unmatched: 12. This CDR3 reads CAWSPIGGTRDEQFF. The DNA of the CDR3 is TGTGCCTGGAGCCCAATAGGGGGGACTAGGGATGAGCAGTTCTTC.

The CDR3: CASSLGTSGDNEQFF. The CDR3 DNA reads TGTGCCAGCAGCTTGGGGACTAGCGGGGACAATGAGCAGTTCTTC. The chain uses TRBV11-3 and TRBJ2-1, with TRBD2 identical over 13 bases. With 3 bases clipped from V and 5 bases from J, the junction kept 1 base outside the gene matches. CDR1 is SGHNT and CDR2 is YENEEA in the germline V gene. The CDR3 sequence is 15 residues long. The whole variable domain, remainder taken from reference TRBV11-3 and TRBJ2-1, is EAGVVQSPRYKIIEKKQPVAFWCNPISGHNTLYWYLQNLGQGPELLIRYENEEAVDDSQLPKDRFSAERLKGVDSTLKIQPAELGDSAVYLCASSLGTSGDNEQFFGPGTRLTVL.

The chain employs TRBV6-6 and TRBJ2-3; TRBD2 aligns across 7 bases. This CDR3 has 15 amino acids. The V segment lost 4 bases and the J segment 7 bases; nucleotides outside the gene matches: 11. CDR1 and CDR2 (germline): MNHNY, SVGAGI (reference sequence). As DNA, the CDR3 is TGTGCCAGCAGTTCTGGGGGGGGGTATAGTAATACGCAGTATTTT. It specifies CASSSGGGYSNTQYF.

This clone was detected a few times. V usage is TRBV18 and J usage is TRBJ1-5; D uncertain. V was pared by 6 bases and J by 3 bases, with 15 bases between. The V gene's germline CDR1 is KGHSH and CDR2 LQKENI. CDR3 size: 15 residues. The CDR3 DNA follows: TGTGCCAGCTCCCCCGAAGGACTCTCCAATCAGCCCCAGCATTTT. It specifies CASSPEGLSNQPQHF.

The chain recombines TRBV10-2 with TRBJ2-5, with 12 bases lining up with TRBD2. V gave up 9 bases and J gave up 7 bases; unmatched junction bases: 9. Germline V gives CDR1 WSHSY, CDR2 SAAADI. The CDR3 runs 14 residues. CDR3: CASSLPGLAGTQYF. CDR3 in DNA: TGCGCCAGTTCACTTCCGGGACTAGCGGGGACCCAGTACTTC.

This sequence joins TRBV4-1 and TRBJ1-2, with TRBD1 as a possible D gene (5 bases). The length of the CDR3 is 15 residues. V was pared by 0 bases and J by 4 bases, with 12 bases between. Germline CDR1 and CDR2: MGHRA and YSYEKL. This chain's CDR3 is CASSQDRDSGYGYTF. Here the CDR3 DNA reads TGCGCCAGCAGCCAAGACAGGGATAGCGGCTATGGCTACACCTTC.

This clone was picked up a small number of times. V usage is TRBV7-2 and J usage is TRBJ2-7; 7 positions agree with TRBD1. Germline CDR1 and CDR2: SGHTA and FQGNSA. The CDR3 is made up of 15 amino acids. With V trimmed by 2 bases and J by 3 bases, 7 bases remained unmatched. The CDR3 DNA is TGTGCCAGCAGCTTATGGTGGCAGGGGGTCTACGAGCAGTACTTC. This codes for CASSLWWQGVYEQYF.

The chain carries TRBV5-6 and TRBJ2-2, with D possibly TRBD2 on 6 matching bases. The V end lost 0 bases, the J end lost 5 bases, and 11 bases lay between the germline ends. Per germline, CDR1 SGHDT and CDR2 YYEEEE. This CDR3 spans 15 amino acids. The CDR3 here is CASSLVRDWTGELFF. DNA of the CDR3: TGTGCCAGCAGCTTGGTGCGGGATTGGACCGGGGAGCTGTTTTTT.

The chain is built from TRBV5-4 and TRBJ1-2, with D perhaps matching TRBD1 (6 bases). The CDR3 extends over 14 amino acids. Trimming left V 5 bases short and J 8 bases short, with 19 bases between. Per germline, CDR1 SGHNT and CDR2 YYREEE (reference sequence). The CDR3 DNA reads as TGTGCCAGCAGGCCACAGGGTGCGGCGAGGGGCTACACCTTC. Its translation: CASRPQGAARGYTF.

The chain employs TRBV19 and TRBJ1-5; D may be TRBD1 (5 bases). Germline values: CDR1 LNHDA, CDR2 SQIVND (reference sequence). V was pared by 6 bases and J by 4 bases, with 10 bases between. The CDR3 contains 13 residues. CDR3 loop: CASRGLSNQPQHF. CDR3 DNA sequence: TGTGCCAGTAGGGGACTTTCAAATCAGCCCCAGCATTTT.